In this sample, the clone carrying this T cell receptor beta chain turned up many times. Its target is not known. With 10-nucleotide random UMIs, 5'RACE was used to make the cDNA. Sequencing runs each yielded over 190 million TCR-beta sequences from 15-18 subjects. Each CDR3 protein is one row after TCRdb ran MiXCR on the 5' RACE reads. Of around 130,000 distinct CDR3 sequences in the sample, roughly 3.2% were seen once. These data are taken from a study of neurological immune-mediated disorders. General study results and limits: Phylogenetic grouping put 18 of 34 multiple sclerosis patients' repertoires into one related-CDR3 cluster, a possible signature.

The unsorted libraries were made from 2 million PBMCs kept at -80 C. The clonotype comes from a woman under 40 with multiple sclerosis. Material: PBMCs.

CDR3 nucleotides: TGTGCCAGCAGTCCGGGACTAGCGGGATCCTACGAGCAGTACTTC. This encodes CASSPGLAGSYEQYF. The chain is built from TRBV12-3 or TRBV12-4 and TRBJ2-7, with 13 bases identical to TRBD2. With 5 bases clipped from V and 1 base from J, the junction kept 2 bases outside the gene matches. The CDR3 has 15 residues.